The T cell receptor beta chain under discussion was sequenced for a study of cytomegalovirus exposure and HLA in healthy donors. For the study at large: Genotyping of nearly 400 donors showed that around 85% belonged to the Caucasian-associated ancestry cluster. Overall study findings and caveats: What a later analysis reportedly showed was that an Asian-associated ancestry cluster had fewer N-insertions than the roughly 700-donor mean.

Primers: 60 Vbeta forward and 13 Jbeta reverse. Measured with immunoSEQ multiplex PCR; TCRdb has only the in-frame clones, and not every one. Of 95,000 to 150,000 clones listed, roughly four fifths are singletons. The germline V and J ends were trimmed by 1 base and 5 bases, with 14 bases remaining between them. This CDR3 comprises 15 residues. The V gene's germline CDR1 is LGHNT and CDR2 FRNRAP. There are a few counts of this clone. The antigen remains undetermined. The V gene is TRBV12-5, the J gene TRBJ2-5, with D perhaps TRBD1 (5 bases). Sequences were obtained from PBMCs. The receptor's source is a woman aged 45-59 years in good health and CMV-seropositive. Here the CDR3 reads CASGLGLGPRETQYF. As DNA, the CDR3 is TGTGCTAGTGGTTTGGGCCTGGGGCCTCGTGAGACCCAGTACTTC. The entire variable domain, with the rest obtained from reference TRBV12-5 and TRBJ2-5, is as follows: DARVTQTPRHKVTEMGQEVTMRCQPILGHNTVFWYRQTMMQGLELLAYFRNRAPLDDSGMPKDRFSAEMPDATLATLKIQPSEPRDSAVYFCASGLGLGPRETQYFGPGTRLLVL.